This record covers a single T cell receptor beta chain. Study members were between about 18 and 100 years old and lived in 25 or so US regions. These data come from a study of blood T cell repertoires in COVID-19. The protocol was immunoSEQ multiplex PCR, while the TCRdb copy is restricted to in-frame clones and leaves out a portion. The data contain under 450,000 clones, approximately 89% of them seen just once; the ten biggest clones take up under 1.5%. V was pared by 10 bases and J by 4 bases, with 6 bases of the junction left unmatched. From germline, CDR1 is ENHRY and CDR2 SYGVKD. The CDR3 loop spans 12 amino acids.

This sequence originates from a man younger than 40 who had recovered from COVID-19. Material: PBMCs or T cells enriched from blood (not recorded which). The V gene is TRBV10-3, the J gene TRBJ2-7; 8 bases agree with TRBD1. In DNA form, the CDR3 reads TGTGCCACCAGGACAGGGACGTACGAGCAGTACTTC. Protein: CATRTGTYEQYF.